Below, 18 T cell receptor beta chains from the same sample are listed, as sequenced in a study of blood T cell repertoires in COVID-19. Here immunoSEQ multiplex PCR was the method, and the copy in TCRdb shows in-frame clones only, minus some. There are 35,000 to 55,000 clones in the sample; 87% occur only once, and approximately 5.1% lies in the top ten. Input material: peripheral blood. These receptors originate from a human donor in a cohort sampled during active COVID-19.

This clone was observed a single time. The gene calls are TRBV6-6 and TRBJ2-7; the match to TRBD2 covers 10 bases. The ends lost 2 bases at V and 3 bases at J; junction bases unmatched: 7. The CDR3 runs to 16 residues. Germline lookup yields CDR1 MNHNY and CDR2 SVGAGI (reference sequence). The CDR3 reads CASSYGLAGEIYEQYF. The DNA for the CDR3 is TGTGCCAGCAGTTACGGTCTAGCGGGAGAGATCTACGAGCAGTACTTC.

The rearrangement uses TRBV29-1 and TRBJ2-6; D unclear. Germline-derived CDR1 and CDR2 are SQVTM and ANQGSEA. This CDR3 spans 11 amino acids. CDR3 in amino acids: CALGGANVLTF. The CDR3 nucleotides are TGCGCGCTAGGTGGGGCCAACGTCCTGACTTTC.

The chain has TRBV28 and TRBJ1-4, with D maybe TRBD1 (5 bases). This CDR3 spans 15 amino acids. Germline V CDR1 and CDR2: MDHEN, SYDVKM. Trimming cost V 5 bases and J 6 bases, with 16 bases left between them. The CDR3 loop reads CASSAGGGLDEKLFF. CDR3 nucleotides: TGTGCCAGCAGTGCGGGGGGGGGACTGGATGAAAAACTGTTTTTT.

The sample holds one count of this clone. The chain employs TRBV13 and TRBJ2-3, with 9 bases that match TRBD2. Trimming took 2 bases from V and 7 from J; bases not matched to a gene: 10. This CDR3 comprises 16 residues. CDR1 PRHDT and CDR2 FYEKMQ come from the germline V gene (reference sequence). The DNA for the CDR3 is TGTGCCAGCAGCTTACGTACCGGGACTAGCATAAATACGCAGTATTTT. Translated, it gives CASSLRTGTSINTQYF.

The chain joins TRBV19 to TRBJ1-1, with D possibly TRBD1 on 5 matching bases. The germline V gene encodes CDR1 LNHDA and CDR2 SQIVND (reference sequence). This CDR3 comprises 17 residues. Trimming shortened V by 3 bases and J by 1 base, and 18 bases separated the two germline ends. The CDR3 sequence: CASSILLSRVRNTEAFF. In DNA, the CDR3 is TGTGCCAGTAGTATCCTCCTAAGCAGGGTCAGGAACACTGAAGCTTTCTTT.

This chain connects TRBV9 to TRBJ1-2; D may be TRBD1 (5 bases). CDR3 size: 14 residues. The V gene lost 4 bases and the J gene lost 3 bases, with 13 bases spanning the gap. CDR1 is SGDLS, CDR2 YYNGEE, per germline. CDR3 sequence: CASSIGGGDYGYTF. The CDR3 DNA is TGTGCCAGCAGCATAGGTGGAGGGGACTATGGCTACACCTTC.

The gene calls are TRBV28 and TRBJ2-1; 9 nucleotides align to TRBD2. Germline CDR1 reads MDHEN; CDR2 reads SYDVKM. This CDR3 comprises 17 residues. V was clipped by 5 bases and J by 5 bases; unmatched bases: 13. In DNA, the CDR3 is TGTGCCAGCAGTCCTAGCGGGATCAGGTCCCGCGACAATGAGCAGTTCTTC. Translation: CASSPSGIRSRDNEQFF.

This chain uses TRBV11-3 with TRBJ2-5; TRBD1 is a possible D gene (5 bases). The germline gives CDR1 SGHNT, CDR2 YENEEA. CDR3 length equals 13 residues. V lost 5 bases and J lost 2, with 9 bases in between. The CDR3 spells CASSDRTQETQYF. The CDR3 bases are TGTGCCAGCAGCGACCGGACACAAGAGACCCAGTACTTC.

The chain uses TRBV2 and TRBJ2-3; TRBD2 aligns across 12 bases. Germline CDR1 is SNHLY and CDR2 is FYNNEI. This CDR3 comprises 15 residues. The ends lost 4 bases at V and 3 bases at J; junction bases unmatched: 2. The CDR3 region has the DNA TGTGCCAGCAGTGGACTAGCGGGAGCAACAGATACGCAGTATTTT. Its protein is CASSGLAGATDTQYF.

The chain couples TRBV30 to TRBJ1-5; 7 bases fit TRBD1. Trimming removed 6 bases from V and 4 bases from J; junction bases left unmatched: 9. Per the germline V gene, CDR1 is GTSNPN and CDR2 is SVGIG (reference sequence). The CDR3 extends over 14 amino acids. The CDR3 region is CACNSGTANQPQHF. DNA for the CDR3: TGTGCCTGTAATTCCGGGACAGCAAATCAGCCCCAGCATTTT.

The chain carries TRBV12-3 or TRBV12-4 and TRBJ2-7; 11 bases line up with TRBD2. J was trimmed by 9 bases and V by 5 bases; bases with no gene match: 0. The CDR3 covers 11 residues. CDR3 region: CASSTSGRQYF. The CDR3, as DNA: TGTGCCAGCAGTACTAGCGGGAGGCAGTACTTC.

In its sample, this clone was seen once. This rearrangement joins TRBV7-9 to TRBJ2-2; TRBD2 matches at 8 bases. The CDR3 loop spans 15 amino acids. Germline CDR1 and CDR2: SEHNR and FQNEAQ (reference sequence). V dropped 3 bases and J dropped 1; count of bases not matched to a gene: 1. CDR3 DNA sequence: TGTGCCAGCAGCTTGGGACTAGTGAACACCGGGGAGCTGTTTTTT. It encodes CASSLGLVNTGELFF.

The chain's CDR3 is CASSQVAGGPFYEQYF. As DNA, the CDR3 is TGTGCCAGCAGCCAAGTAGCGGGAGGGCCTTTTTACGAGCAGTACTTC. The rearrangement joins TRBV3-1 (or the pseudogene TRBV3-2) to TRBJ2-7; 11 positions match TRBD2. Losses at the gene ends were 1 base for V and 4 bases for J; bases not matched to a gene: 6. This CDR3 is 16 amino acids long. CDR1 LGHDT and CDR2 YNNKEL come from the germline V gene (reference sequence).

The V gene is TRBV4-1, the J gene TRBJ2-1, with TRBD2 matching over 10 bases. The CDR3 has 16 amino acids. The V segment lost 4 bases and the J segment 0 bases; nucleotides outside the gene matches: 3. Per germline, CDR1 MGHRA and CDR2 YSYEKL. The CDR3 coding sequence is TGCGCCAGCAGCCGGACTAGCGGAAGCTCCTACAATGAGCAGTTCTTC. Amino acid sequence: CASSRTSGSSYNEQFF.

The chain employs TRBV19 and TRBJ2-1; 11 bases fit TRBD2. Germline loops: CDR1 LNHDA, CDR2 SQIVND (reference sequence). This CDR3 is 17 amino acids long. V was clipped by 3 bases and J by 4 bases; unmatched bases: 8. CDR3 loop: CASSILSGTSGYNEQFF. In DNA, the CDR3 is TGTGCCAGTAGTATTCTATCCGGGACTAGCGGTTACAATGAGCAGTTCTTC.

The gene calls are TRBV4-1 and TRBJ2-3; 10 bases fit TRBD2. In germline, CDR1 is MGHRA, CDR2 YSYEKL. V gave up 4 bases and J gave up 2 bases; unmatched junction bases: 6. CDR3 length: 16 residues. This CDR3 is CASSLTSGTSTDTQYF. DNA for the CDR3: TGCGCCAGCAGCCTAACTAGCGGGACCTCCACAGATACGCAGTATTTT.

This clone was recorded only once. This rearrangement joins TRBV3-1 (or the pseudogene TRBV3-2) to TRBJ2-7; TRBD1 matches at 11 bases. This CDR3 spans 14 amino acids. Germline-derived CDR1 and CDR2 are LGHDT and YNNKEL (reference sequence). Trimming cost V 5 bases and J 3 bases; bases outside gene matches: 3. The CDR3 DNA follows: TGTGCCAGCAGCTACGGGACAGGGGGCTACGAGCAGTACTTC. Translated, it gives CASSYGTGGYEQYF.

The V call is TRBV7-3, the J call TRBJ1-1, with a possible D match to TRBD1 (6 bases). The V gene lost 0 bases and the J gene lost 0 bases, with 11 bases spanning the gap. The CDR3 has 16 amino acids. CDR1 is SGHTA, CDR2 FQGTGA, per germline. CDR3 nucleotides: TGTGCCAGCAGCTTAACGGGGCAGGGGATGAACACTGAAGCTTTCTTT. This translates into CASSLTGQGMNTEAFF.